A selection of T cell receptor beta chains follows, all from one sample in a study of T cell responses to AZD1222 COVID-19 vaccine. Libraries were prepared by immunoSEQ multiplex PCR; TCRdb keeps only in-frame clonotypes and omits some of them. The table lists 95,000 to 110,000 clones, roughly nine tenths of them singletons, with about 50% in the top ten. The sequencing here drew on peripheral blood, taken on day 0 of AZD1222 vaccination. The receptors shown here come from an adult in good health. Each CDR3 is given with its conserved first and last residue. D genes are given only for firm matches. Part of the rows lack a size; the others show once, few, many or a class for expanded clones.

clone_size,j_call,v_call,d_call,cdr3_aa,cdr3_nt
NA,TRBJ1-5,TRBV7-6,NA,CASSLALGIGQPQHF,TGTGCCAGCAGCTTAGCTCTGGGCATCGGTCAGCCCCAGCATTTT
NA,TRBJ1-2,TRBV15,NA,CATSRDSGGFGYTF,TGTGCCACCAGCAGAGATTCGGGGGGCTTTGGCTACACCTTC
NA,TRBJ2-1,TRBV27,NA,CASKDRPTSPRQFF,TGTGCCAGCAAAGATCGCCCGACGAGCCCACGGCAGTTCTTC
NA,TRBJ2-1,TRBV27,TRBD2,CASSLAYGRVYEQFF,TGTGCCAGCAGTTTGGCTTACGGGAGGGTCTATGAGCAGTTCTTC
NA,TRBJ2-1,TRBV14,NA,CASSQDRRRGEQFF,TGTGCCAGCAGCCAAGATCGAAGGCGTGGTGAGCAGTTCTTC
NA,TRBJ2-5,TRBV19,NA,CASTRSQYF,TGTGCCAGTACGCGATCACAGTACTTC
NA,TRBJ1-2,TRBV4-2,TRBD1,CASSQPGQASNYGYTF,TGTGCCAGCAGCCAACCGGGACAGGCCTCTAACTATGGCTACACCTTC
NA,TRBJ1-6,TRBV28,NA,CASREYNSPLHF,TGTGCCAGCAGAGAATATAATTCACCCCTCCACTTT
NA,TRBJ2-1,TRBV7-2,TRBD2,CASSLGSLAGGLYNEQFF,TGTGCCAGCAGCTTAGGATCCCTAGCGGGGGGTCTCTACAATGAGCAGTTCTTC
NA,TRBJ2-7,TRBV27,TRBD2,CASSLIAGPAYEQYF,TGTGCCAGCAGTCTAATAGCGGGACCCGCCTACGAGCAGTACTTC
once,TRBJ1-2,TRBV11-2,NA,CASAGSGGYGYTF,TGTGCCAGCGCAGGGTCCGGAGGGTATGGCTACACCTTC
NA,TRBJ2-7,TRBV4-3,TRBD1,CASSQVGQGSNEQYF,TGCGCCAGCAGCCAAGTCGGACAGGGGAGCAACGAGCAGTACTTC
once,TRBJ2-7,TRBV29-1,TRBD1,CSVATGTGAYEQYF,TGCAGCGTCGCCACCGGGACAGGGGCCTACGAGCAGTACTTC
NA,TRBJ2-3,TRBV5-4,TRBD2,CATQSRTSGTDTQYF,TGTGCCACCCAATCCAGGACTAGCGGCACAGATACGCAGTATTTT
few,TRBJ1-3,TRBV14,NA,CASSQQGPGNTIYF,TGTGCCAGCAGCCAACAGGGGCCCGGAAACACCATATATTTT
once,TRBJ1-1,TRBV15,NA,CATSRGLNTEAFF,TGTGCCACCAGCAGAGGTCTGAACACTGAAGCTTTCTTT
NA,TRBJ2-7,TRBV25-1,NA,CASTEGQGVQYF,TGTGCCAGCACCGAAGGTCAAGGGGTGCAGTACTTC
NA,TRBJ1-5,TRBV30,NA,CAWSAGGSNQPQHF,TGTGCCTGGAGTGCCGGCGGTAGCAATCAGCCCCAGCATTTT
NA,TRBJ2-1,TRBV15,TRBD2,CATSRESGDEQFF,TGTGCCACCAGCAGAGAAAGCGGGGACGAGCAGTTCTTC
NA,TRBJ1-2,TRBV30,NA,CAWRGDHPYGYTF,TGTGCCTGGAGGGGGGACCACCCCTATGGCTACACCTTC
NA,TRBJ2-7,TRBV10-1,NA,CANLRGRGAWEQYF,TGCGCCAACCTGAGAGGCAGGGGCGCCTGGGAGCAGTACTTC
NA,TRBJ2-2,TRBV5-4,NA,CASSLRANTGELFF,TGTGCCAGCAGCTTGAGGGCGAACACCGGGGAGCTGTTTTTT
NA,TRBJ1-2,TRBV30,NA,CAWSTGTGYTF,TGTGCCTGGAGTACAGGGACGGGCTACACCTTC
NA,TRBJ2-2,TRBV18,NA,CASSPLLTRMELFF,TGTGCCAGCTCACCTCTACTCACCAGAATGGAGCTGTTTTTT
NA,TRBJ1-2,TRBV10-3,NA,CAISESEINYGYTF,TGTGCCATCAGTGAGTCGGAGATTAACTATGGCTACACCTTC
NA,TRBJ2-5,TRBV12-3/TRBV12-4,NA,CASTIGGEETQYF,TGTGCCAGCACCATAGGGGGAGAAGAGACCCAGTACTTC
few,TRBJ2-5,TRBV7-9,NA,CASSLEARETQYF,TGTGCCAGCAGCTTAGAAGCCCGGGAGACCCAGTACTTC
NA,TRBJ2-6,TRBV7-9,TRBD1,CASTPTGTYSGANVLTF,TGTGCCAGCACCCCGACAGGGACCTACTCTGGGGCCAACGTCCTGACTTTC